The 8 T cell receptor beta chains below were found in one sample sequenced in a study of blood T cells in healthy people across ages. The use of a sample-barcoded 5' primer and a J-beta primer mix characterized a second PCR of about 6 to 11 cycles. MiXCR, applied by TCRdb to the 5' RACE reads, yields one record per CDR3 protein. The sample records some 1.5 million distinct CDR3 sequences, under 55% being singletons. Sample: blood. The receptors derive from a woman under 30 in good health.

The chain combines TRBV5-1 with TRBJ1-1; possible D gene TRBD1, 5 bases. CDR1 is SGHRS and CDR2 is YFSETQ in the germline V gene. Trimming took off 3 bases at V and 7 bases at J, with 13 bases between the two ends. The CDR3 has 13 amino acids. The CDR3 sequence is CASSWAQGREAFF. Here the CDR3 DNA reads TGCGCCAGCAGCTGGGCTCAGGGCCGTGAAGCTTTCTTT. The entire variable domain, with the rest obtained from reference TRBV5-1 and TRBJ1-1, is as follows: KAGVTQTPRYLIKTRGQQVTLSCSPISGHRSVSWYQQTPGQGLQFLFEYFSETQRNKGNFPGRFSGRQFSNSRSEMNVSTLELGDSALYLCASSWAQGREAFFGQGTRLTVV.

The rearrangement links TRBV15 to TRBJ1-2, with D perhaps matching TRBD1 (5 bases). Trimming pared 1 base from V and 8 bases from J, leaving 11 bases between. Germline CDR1 is LNHNV and CDR2 is YYDKDF (reference sequence). The CDR3 extends over 13 amino acids. In nucleotides, the CDR3 is TGTGCCACCAGCAGAGGCGGGGCGGAAGGCTACACCTTC. This gives the protein CATSRGGAEGYTF.

The chain recombines TRBV7-2 with TRBJ2-3, with 8 bases identical to TRBD1. V lost 5 bases, J lost 4 bases, and 5 bases stayed unmatched. The length of the CDR3 is 14 residues. The germline gives CDR1 SGHTA, CDR2 FQGNSA. CDR3 in DNA: TGTGCCAGCAGCGTAGGACAGGGCCCAGATACGCAGTATTTT. It encodes CASSVGQGPDTQYF. The full variable domain, with the rest looked up from reference TRBV7-2 and TRBJ2-3, is GAGVSQSPSNKVTEKGKDVELRCDPISGHTALYWYRQSLGQGLEFLIYFQGNSAPDKSGLPSDRFSAERTGGSVSTLTIQRTQQEDSAVYLCASSVGQGPDTQYFGPGTRLTVL.

This sequence joins TRBV28 and TRBJ2-4, with 9 bases lining up with TRBD1. The CDR3 is 14 residues long. V was clipped by 5 bases and J by 6 bases; unmatched bases: 5. Germline V gene sequence: CDR1 MDHEN, CDR2 SYDVKM. This CDR3 is CASSTGTGINIQYF. Written as DNA, the CDR3 is TGTGCCAGCAGTACCGGGACAGGGATAAACATTCAGTACTTC.

The DNA for the CDR3 is TGCAGTGCTCCCGACAGGGCAGGCACAGATACGCAGTATTTT. Translation: CSAPDRAGTDTQYF. This rearrangement joins TRBV20-1 to TRBJ2-3; 7 bases fit TRBD1. Germline V gene sequence: CDR1 DFQATT, CDR2 SNEGSKA (reference sequence). Unmatched junction bases numbered 6, after V lost 5 bases and J lost 1 base. CDR3 length equals 14 residues.

This chain links TRBV20-1 with TRBJ2-1, with unresolved D. V lost 0 bases to trimming and J lost 8 bases, with 11 bases between them. The CDR3 has 13 amino acids. Germline V CDR1 and CDR2: DFQATT, SNEGSKA (reference sequence). CDR3 region: CSARDGDTDEQFF. CDR3 DNA: TGCAGTGCTAGAGATGGAGATACCGATGAGCAGTTCTTC.

This clonotype turned up a few times. This chain links TRBV20-1 with TRBJ2-3; 10 bases align to TRBD2. The V segment lost 0 bases and the J segment 7 bases; nucleotides outside the gene matches: 7. CDR3 length: 15 amino acids. Per the germline V gene, CDR1 is DFQATT and CDR2 is SNEGSKA (reference sequence). The CDR3 sequence is CSARDVAGGVYTQYF. CDR3 bases: TGCAGTGCTAGAGATGTAGCGGGGGGCGTATATACGCAGTATTTT.

The V and J genes are TRBV7-2 and TRBJ2-3, with D uncertain. V lost 6 bases to trimming and J lost 0 bases, with 10 bases between them. The CDR3 contains 14 residues. The germline CDR1 and CDR2 sequences are SGHTA and FQGNSA. CDR3 amino acids: CASRPPSSTDTQYF. DNA for the CDR3: TGTGCCAGCAGGCCGCCCTCTAGCACAGATACGCAGTATTTT. Full variable domain (rest looked up from reference TRBV7-2 and TRBJ2-3): GAGVSQSPSNKVTEKGKDVELRCDPISGHTALYWYRQSLGQGLEFLIYFQGNSAPDKSGLPSDRFSAERTGGSVSTLTIQRTQQEDSAVYLCASRPPSSTDTQYFGPGTRLTVL.